What follows are 3 T cell receptor beta chains derived from one specimen sequenced in a study of neoadjuvant anti-PD-1 for oral cavity cancer. Some clones are missing from TCRdb's copy, which holds only in-frame ones; the method was immunoSEQ multiplex PCR. The top ten clones hold roughly 3.4% of a sample with tens of thousands of clones, about 83% of them seen once. This specimen consisted of PBMCs, obtained before nivolumab (anti-PD-1) treatment. The receptors shown here come from a person between 35 and 79 years old with oral cavity squamous cell carcinoma.

This clone appeared a few times. J is TRBJ1-5 and V is TRBV28, with D perhaps matching TRBD1 (5 bases). The CDR3 has 17 amino acids. From germline, CDR1 is MDHEN and CDR2 SYDVKM. Trimming pared 6 bases from V and 3 bases from J, leaving 21 bases between. The CDR3 here is CASSRPGGMMVNQPQHF. In nucleotides, the CDR3 is TGTGCCAGCAGCCGGCCGGGGGGGATGATGGTCAATCAGCCCCAGCATTTT.

The chain combines TRBV13 with TRBJ1-4, with D uncertain. Trimming left V 2 bases short and J 4 bases short, with 8 bases between. This CDR3 is 14 amino acids long. Germline V lookup: CDR1 PRHDT, CDR2 FYEKMQ (reference sequence). The CDR3 sequence: CASSLKQFNEKLFF. Here the CDR3 DNA reads TGTGCCAGCAGCTTAAAACAGTTTAATGAAAAACTGTTTTTT. Full variable domain (outside the CDR3, taken from reference TRBV13 and TRBJ1-4): AAGVIQSPRHLIKEKRETATLKCYPIPRHDTVYWYQQGPGQDPQFLISFYEKMQSDKGSIPDRFSAQQFSDYHSELNMSSLELGDSALYFCASSLKQFNEKLFFGSGTQLSVL.

The rearrangement joins TRBV27 to TRBJ2-7, with D possibly matching TRBD2 (6 bases). The germline V and J ends were trimmed by 4 bases and 6 bases, with 19 bases remaining between them. Germline CDR1 is MNHEY and CDR2 is SMNVEV (reference sequence). The CDR3 totals 15 residues. CDR3 in DNA: TGTGCCAGCAGTTCACCTAGCCGGAGGGCCTCCGAGCAGTACTTC. Protein: CASSSPSRRASEQYF.